This T cell receptor beta chain is drawn from a study of yellow fever vaccine responses in identical twins. Study results and limitations: Vaccine T cell responses of twins reportedly seemed partly convergent and partly personalized.

As regards this clonotype: Its antigen is unknown.

V was pared by 2 bases and J by 5 bases, with 13 bases between. The CDR3 extends over 15 amino acids. The germline gives CDR1 SNHLY, CDR2 FYNNEI. TCRdb redid the calling of the RT-PCR reads with MiXCR, one entry per CDR3 protein. The sample carries roughly 18,000 distinct CDR3 sequences, roughly three fifths recorded once. This TCR derives from a woman aged 18-29 years who received the yellow fever vaccine. V usage is TRBV2 and J usage is TRBJ1-3; no firm D call. Here the sequenced sample was T cells from blood (PBMCs), unsorted or a sorted subset (not recorded which), taken before or after yellow fever vaccination (not recorded which). The CDR3 region has the DNA TGTGCCAGCAGTGAACAACCGGGGAATAGAAACACCATATATTTT. The encoded protein is CASSEQPGNRNTIYF.